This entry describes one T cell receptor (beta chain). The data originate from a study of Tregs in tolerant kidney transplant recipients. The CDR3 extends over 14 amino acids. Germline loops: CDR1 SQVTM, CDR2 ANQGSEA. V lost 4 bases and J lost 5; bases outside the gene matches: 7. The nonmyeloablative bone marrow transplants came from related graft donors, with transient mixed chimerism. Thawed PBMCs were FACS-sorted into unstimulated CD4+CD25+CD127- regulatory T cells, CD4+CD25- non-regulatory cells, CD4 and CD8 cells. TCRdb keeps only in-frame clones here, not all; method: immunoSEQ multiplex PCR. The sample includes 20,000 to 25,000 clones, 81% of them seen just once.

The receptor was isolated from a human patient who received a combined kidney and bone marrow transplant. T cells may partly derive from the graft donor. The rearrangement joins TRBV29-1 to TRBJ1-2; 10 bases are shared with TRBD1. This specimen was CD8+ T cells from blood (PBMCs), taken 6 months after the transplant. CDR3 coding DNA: TGCAGCGTTGGTGAGACAGGGGGCTGGTATGGCTACACCTTC. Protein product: CSVGETGGWYGYTF.